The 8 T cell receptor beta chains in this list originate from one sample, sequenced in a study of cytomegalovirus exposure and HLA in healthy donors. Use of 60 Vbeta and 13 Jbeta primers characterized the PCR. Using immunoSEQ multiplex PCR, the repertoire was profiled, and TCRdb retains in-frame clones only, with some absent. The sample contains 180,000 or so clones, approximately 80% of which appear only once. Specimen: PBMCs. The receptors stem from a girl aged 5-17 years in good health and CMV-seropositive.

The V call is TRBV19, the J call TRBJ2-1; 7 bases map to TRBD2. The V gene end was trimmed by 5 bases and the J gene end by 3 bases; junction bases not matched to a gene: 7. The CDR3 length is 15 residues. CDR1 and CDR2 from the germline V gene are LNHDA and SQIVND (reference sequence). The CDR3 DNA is TGTGCCAGTAGTGCAAGCGGGGTAGTCTACAATGAGCAGTTCTTC. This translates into CASSASGVVYNEQFF.

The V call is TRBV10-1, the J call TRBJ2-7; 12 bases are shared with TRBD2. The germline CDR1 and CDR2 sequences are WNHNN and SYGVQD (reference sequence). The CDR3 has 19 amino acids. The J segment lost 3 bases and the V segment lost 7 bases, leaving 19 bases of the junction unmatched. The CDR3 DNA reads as TGCGCCAGCAAGACGCCACCCGGGACTAGCGGGCCACCCATCTACGAGCAGTACTTC. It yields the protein CASKTPPGTSGPPIYEQYF.

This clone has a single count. The DNA for the CDR3 is TGTGCCAGCAGCTTGTATCCACGGGGGGAACACAATGAGCAGTTCTTC. Its protein is CASSLYPRGEHNEQFF. V is TRBV5-6 and J is TRBJ2-1, with 7 positions matching TRBD2. Germline V gene sequence: CDR1 SGHDT, CDR2 YYEEEE. The CDR3 sequence is 16 residues long. Losses at the gene ends were 1 base for V and 5 bases for J; bases not matched to a gene: 9.

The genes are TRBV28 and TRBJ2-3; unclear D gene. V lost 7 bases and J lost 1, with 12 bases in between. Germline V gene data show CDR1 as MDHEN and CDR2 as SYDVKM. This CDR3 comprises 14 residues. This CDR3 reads CASTIPEGTDTQYF. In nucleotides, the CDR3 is TGTGCCAGCACCATCCCTGAGGGCACAGATACGCAGTATTTT.

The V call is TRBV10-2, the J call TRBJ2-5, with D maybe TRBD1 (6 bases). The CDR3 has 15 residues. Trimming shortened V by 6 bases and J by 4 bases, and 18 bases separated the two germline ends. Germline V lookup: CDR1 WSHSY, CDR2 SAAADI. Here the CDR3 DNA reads TGCGCCAGCAGGGACATACAGGGAAGTACAGAGACCCAGTACTTC. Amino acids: CASRDIQGSTETQYF.

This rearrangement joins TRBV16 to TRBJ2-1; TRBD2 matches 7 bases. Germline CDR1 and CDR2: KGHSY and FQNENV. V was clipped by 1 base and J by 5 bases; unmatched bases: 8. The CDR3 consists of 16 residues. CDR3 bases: TGTGCCAGCAGCCAATTGGTTAGCGGGCGAAACAATGAGCAGTTCTTC. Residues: CASSQLVSGRNNEQFF.

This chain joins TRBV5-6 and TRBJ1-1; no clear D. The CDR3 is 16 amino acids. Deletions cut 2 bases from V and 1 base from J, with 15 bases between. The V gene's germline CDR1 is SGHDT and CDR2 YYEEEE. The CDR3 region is CASSFEPSYPNTEAFF. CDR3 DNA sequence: TGTGCCAGCAGCTTTGAACCTTCCTACCCGAACACTGAAGCTTTCTTT.

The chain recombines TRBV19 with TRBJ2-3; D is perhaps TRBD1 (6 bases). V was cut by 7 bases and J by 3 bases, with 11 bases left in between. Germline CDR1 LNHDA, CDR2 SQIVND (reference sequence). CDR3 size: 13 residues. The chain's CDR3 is CASTVTGTDTQYF. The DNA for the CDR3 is TGTGCCAGTACCGTGACAGGTACAGATACGCAGTATTTT.